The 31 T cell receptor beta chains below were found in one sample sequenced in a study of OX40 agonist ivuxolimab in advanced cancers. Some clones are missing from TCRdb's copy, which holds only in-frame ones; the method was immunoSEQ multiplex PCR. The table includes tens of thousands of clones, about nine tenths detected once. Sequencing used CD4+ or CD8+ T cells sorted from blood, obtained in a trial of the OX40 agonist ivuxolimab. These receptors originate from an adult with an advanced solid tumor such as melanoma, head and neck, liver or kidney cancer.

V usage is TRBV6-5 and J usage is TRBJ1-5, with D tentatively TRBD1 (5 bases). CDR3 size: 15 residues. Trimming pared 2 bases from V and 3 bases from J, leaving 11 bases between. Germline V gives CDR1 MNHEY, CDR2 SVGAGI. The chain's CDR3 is CASSYPTESNQPQHF. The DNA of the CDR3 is TGTGCCAGCAGTTACCCGACAGAATCCAATCAGCCCCAGCATTTT.

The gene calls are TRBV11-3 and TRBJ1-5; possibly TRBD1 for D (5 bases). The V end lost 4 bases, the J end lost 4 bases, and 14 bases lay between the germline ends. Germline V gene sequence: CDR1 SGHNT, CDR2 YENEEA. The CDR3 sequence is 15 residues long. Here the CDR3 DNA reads TGTGCCAGCAGCTCGGGACCCCGAGGGAATCAGCCCCAGCATTTT. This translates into CASSSGPRGNQPQHF.

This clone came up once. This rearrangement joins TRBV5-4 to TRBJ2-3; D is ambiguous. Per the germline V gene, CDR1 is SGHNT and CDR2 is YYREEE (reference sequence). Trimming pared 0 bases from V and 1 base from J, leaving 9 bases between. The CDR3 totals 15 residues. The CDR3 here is CASSLETRRTDTQYF. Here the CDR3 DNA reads TGTGCCAGCAGCTTGGAGACTCGCCGCACAGATACGCAGTATTTT.

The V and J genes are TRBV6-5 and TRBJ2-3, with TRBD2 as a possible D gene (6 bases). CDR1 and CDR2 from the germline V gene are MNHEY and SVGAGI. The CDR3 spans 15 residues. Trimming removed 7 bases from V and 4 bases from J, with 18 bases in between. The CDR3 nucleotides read TGTGCCAGCAAACAGGAGGGAGGAAGATCAGATACGCAGTATTTT. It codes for CASKQEGGRSDTQYF.

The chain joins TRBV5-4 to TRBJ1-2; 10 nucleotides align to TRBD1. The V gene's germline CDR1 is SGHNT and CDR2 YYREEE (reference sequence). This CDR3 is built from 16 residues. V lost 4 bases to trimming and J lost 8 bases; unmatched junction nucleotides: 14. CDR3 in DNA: TGTGCCAGCAGCCCAAAAACTTCCGGGACAGGGGTCGGCTACACCTTC. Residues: CASSPKTSGTGVGYTF. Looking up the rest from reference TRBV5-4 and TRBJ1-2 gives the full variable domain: ETGVTQSPTHLIKTRGQQVTLRCSSQSGHNTVSWYQQALGQGPQFIFQYYREEENGRGNFPPRFSGLQFPNYSSELNVNALELDDSALYLCASSPKTSGTGVGYTFGSGTRLTVV.

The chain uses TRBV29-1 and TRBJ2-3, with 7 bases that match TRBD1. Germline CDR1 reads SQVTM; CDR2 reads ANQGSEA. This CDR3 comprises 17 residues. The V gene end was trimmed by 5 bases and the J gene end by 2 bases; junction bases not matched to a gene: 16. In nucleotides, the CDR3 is TGCAGCGTTTTAATCTCCATCCGGGACAGCTACACAGATACGCAGTATTTT. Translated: CSVLISIRDSYTDTQYF.

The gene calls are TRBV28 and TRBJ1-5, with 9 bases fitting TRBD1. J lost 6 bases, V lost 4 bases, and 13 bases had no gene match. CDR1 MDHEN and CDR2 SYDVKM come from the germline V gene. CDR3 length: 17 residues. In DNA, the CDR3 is TGTGCCAGCAGTTGGACTACAGGACAGGGGAGAGGTCAGCCCCAGCATTTT. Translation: CASSWTTGQGRGQPQHF.

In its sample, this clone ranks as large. The chain's CDR3 is CASSLVVLGSGFTEAFF. The CDR3 nucleotides are TGTGCCAGCAGCTTAGTAGTGTTGGGTTCGGGGTTCACTGAAGCTTTCTTT. V is TRBV7-2 and J is TRBJ1-1, with D hard to call. Germline V CDR1 and CDR2: SGHTA, FQGNSA. V shed 1 base and J shed 4 bases, with 19 bases lying between them. The CDR3 is 17 residues long.

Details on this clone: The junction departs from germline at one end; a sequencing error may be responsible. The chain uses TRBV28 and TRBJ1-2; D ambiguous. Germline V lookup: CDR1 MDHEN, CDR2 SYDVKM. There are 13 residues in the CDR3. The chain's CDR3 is CANSPGEAYGYTF. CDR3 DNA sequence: TGTGCCAACAGTCCCGGGGAGGCTTATGGCTACACCTTC.

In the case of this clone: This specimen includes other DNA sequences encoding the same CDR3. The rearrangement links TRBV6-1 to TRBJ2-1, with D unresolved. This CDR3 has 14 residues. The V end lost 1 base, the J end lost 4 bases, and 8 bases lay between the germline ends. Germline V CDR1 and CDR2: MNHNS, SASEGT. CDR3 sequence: CASSEVSGYNEQFF. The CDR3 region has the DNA TGTGCCAGCAGTGAAGTGTCCGGTTACAATGAGCAGTTCTTC.

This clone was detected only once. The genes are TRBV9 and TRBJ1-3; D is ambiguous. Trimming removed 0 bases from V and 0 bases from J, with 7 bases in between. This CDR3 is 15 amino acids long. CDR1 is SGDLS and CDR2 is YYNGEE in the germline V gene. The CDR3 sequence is CASSVDTGSGNTIYF. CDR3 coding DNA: TGTGCCAGCAGCGTAGATACCGGCTCTGGAAACACCATATATTTT.

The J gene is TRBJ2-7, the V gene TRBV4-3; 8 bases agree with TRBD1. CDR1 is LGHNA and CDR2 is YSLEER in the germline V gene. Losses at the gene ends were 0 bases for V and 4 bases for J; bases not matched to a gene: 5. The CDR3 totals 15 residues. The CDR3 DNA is TGCGCCAGCAGCCAAGAGTTTCAGGGGGCGTACGAGCAGTACTTC. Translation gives CASSQEFQGAYEQYF.

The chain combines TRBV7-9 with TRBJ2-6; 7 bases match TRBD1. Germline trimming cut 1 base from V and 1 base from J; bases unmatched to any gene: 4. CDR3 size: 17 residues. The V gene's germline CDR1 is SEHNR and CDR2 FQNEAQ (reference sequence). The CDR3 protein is CASSLGGDRSGANVLTF. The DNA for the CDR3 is TGTGCCAGCAGCTTAGGAGGGGACAGATCTGGGGCCAACGTCCTGACTTTC.

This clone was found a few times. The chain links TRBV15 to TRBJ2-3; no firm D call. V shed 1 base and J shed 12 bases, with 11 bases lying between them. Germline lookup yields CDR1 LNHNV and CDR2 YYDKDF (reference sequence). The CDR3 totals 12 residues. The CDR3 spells CATSRAPRPQYF. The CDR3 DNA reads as TGTGCCACCAGCAGAGCACCACGCCCCCAGTATTTT.

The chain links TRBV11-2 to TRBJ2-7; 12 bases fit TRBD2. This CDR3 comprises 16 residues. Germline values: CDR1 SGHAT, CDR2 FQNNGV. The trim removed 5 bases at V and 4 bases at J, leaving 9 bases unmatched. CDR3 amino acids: CASSPPSGGAWYEQYF. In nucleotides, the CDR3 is TGTGCCAGCAGCCCCCCTAGCGGGGGGGCCTGGTACGAGCAGTACTTC.

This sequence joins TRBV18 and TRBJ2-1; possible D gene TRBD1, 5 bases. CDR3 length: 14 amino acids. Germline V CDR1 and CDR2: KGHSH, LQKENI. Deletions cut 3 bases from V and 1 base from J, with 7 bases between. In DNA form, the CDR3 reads TGTGCCAGCTCACCTCAGGGTTCCTACAATGAGCAGTTCTTC. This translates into CASSPQGSYNEQFF. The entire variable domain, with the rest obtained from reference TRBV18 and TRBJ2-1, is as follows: NAGVMQNPRHLVRRRGQEARLRCSPMKGHSHVYWYRQLPEEGLKFMVYLQKENIIDESGMPKERFSAEFPKEGPSILRIQQVVRGDSAAYFCASSPQGSYNEQFFGPGTRLTVL.

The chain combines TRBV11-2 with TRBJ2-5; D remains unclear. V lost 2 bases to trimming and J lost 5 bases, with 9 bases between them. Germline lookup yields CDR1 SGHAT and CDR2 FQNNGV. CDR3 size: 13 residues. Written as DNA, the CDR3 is TGTGCCAGCAGCTTACTCGGCGAGGAGACCCAGTACTTC. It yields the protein CASSLLGEETQYF. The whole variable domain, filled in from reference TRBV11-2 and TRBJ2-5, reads EAGVAQSPRYKIIEKRQSVAFWCNPISGHATLYWYQQILGQGPKLLIQFQNNGVVDDSQLPKDRFSAERLKGVDSTLKIQPAKLEDSAVYLCASSLLGEETQYFGPGTRLLVL.

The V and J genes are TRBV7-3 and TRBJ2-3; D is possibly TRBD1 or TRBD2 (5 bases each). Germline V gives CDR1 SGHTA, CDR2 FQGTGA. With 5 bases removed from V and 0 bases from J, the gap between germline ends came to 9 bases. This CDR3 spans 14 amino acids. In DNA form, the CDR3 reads TGTGCCAGCAGCGCCGGGACGAGCACAGATACGCAGTATTTT. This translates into CASSAGTSTDTQYF. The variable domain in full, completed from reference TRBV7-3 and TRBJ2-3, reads GAGVSQTPSNKVTEKGKYVELRCDPISGHTALYWYRQSLGQGPEFLIYFQGTGAADDSGLPNDRFFAVRPEGSVSTLKIQRTERGDSAVYLCASSAGTSTDTQYFGPGTRLTVL.

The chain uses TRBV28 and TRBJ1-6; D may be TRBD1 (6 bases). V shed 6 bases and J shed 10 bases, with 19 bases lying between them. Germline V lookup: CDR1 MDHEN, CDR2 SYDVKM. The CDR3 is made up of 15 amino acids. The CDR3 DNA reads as TGTGCCAGCAGCCGCCAAACAGGGTCAGTCTCACCCCTCCACTTT. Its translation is CASSRQTGSVSPLHF.

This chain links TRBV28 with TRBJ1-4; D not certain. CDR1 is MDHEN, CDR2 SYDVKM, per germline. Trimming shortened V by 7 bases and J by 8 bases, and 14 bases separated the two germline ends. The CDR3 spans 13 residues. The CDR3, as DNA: TGTGCCAGCACAGAGAATGTGGCAGAAAAACTGTTTTTT. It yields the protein CASTENVAEKLFF.

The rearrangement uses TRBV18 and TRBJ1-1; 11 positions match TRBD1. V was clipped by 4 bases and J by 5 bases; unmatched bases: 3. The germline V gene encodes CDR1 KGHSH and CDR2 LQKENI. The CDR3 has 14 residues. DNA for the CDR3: TGTGCCAGCTCACAGGGACAGGGGGGGACTGAAGCTTTCTTT. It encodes CASSQGQGGTEAFF.

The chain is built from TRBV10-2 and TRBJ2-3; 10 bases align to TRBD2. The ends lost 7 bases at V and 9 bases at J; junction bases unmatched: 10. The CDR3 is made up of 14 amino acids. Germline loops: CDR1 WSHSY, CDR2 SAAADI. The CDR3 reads CASISSGRAGTQYF. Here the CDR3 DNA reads TGCGCCAGCATTTCCAGCGGGAGGGCCGGCACGCAGTATTTT.

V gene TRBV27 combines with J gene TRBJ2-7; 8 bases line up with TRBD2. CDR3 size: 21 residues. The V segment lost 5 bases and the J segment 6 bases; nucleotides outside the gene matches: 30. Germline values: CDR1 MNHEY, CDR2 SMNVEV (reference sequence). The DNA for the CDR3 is TGTGCCAGCAGTCTTAGCTCCGGGGTCGTAGGCTTAAGCGGGAGATGGGCCGAGCAGTACTTC. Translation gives CASSLSSGVVGLSGRWAEQYF.

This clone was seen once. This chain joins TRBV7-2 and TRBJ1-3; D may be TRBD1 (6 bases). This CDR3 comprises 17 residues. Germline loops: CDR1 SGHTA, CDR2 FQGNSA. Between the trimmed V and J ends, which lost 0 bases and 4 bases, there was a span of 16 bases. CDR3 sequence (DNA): TGTGCCAGCAGCTTAGCGGGTTGGGGGGCGGTCGGAAACACCATATATTTT. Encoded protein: CASSLAGWGAVGNTIYF.

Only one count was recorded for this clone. This chain's CDR3 is CASSGGWASGQETQYF. The CDR3 nucleotides are TGTGCCAGCAGCGGTGGGTGGGCTAGCGGGCAAGAGACCCAGTACTTC. The chain carries TRBV11-2 and TRBJ2-5; 8 bases are shared with TRBD2. V lost 5 bases, J lost 2 bases, and 10 bases stayed unmatched. Germline lookup yields CDR1 SGHAT and CDR2 FQNNGV. This CDR3 comprises 16 residues.

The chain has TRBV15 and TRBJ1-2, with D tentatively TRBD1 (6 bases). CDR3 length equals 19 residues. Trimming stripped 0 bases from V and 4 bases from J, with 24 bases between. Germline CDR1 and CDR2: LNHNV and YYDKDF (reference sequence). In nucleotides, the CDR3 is TGTGCCACCAGCAGAGATGAGGCGTCGGCAGGGGATTACATCTATGGCTACACCTTC. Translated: CATSRDEASAGDYIYGYTF. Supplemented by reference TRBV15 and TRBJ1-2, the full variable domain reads DAMVIQNPRYQVTQFGKPVTLSCSQTLNHNVMYWYQQKSSQAPKLLFHYYDKDFNNEADTPDNFQSRRPNTSFCFLDIRSPGLGDTAMYLCATSRDEASAGDYIYGYTFGSGTRLTVV.

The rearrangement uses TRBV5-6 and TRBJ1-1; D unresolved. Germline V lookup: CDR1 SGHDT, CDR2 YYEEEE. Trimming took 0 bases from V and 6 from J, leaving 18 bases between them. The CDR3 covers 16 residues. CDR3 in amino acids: CASSLGAARAAAEAFF. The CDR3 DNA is TGTGCCAGCAGCTTGGGGGCAGCGAGGGCTGCGGCTGAAGCTTTCTTT. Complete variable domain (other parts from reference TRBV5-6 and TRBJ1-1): DAGVTQSPTHLIKTRGQQVTLRCSPKSGHDTVSWYQQALGQGPQFIFQYYEEEERQRGNFPDRFSGHQFPNYSSELNVNALLLGDSALYLCASSLGAARAAAEAFFGQGTRLTVV.

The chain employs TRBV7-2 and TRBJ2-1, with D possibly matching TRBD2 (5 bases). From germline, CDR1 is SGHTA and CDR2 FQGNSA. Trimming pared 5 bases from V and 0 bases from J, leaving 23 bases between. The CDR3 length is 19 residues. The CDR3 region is CASSPRWQAGRGSYNEQFF. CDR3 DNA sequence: TGTGCCAGCAGCCCGAGGTGGCAGGCGGGCCGGGGCTCCTACAATGAGCAGTTCTTC.

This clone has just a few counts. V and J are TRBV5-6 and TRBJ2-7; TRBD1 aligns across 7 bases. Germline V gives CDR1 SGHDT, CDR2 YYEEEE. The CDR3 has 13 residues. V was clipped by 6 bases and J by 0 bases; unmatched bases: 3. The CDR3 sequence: CASTGTVSYEQYF. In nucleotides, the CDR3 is TGTGCCAGCACTGGGACAGTCTCCTACGAGCAGTACTTC.

The CDR3 coding sequence is TGTGCCAGCAGCTTGCGTGAGGGGATACGGGGCTACACCTTC. Encoded protein: CASSLREGIRGYTF. The chain couples TRBV7-2 to TRBJ1-2; maybe TRBD1 (5 bases). CDR1 and CDR2 from the germline V gene are SGHTA and FQGNSA. The length of the CDR3 is 14 residues. The germline V and J ends were trimmed by 3 bases and 8 bases, with 16 bases remaining between them.

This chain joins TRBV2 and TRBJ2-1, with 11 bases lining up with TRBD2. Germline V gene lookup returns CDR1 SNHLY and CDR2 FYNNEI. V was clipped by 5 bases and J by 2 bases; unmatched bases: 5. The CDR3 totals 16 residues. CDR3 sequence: CASSYGLAGAYNEQFF. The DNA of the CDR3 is TGTGCCAGCAGTTACGGACTAGCGGGCGCCTACAATGAGCAGTTCTTC. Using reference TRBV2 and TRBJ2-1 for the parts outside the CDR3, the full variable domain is EPEVTQTPSHQVTQMGQEVILRCVPISNHLYFYWYRQILGQKVEFLVSFYNNEISEKSEIFDDQFSVERPDGSNFTLKIRSTKLEDSAMYFCASSYGLAGAYNEQFFGPGTRLTVL.